This T cell receptor (beta chain) stems from a study of T cells in Graves' hyperthyroidism and ophthalmopathy. Regarding the study as a whole: Median prediction lead before ophthalmopathy onset was 6 to 8 months with the model.

This clonotype was seen repeatedly, ten times or more. Its antigen is as yet unknown. The germline CDR1 and CDR2 sequences are DFQATT and SNEGSKA (reference sequence). The CDR3 totals 13 residues. Trimming took 5 bases from V and 2 from J, leaving 12 bases between them. Amplification of TCR beta CDR3 regions was performed using RNA transcripts as template. RT-PCR in the first round (using the HTBI primer set) targeted the TCR CDR3. MiXCR, run by TCRdb on the multiplex PCR reads, gives a single entry per CDR3 protein. The profile covers about 24,000 distinct CDR3 sequences, with less than 65% appearing a single time and about a quarter taken by the ten largest.

The source material was blood. This receptor was obtained from a middle-aged woman with Graves' hyperthyroidism that later progressed to Graves' ophthalmopathy. The V and J genes are TRBV20-1 and TRBJ1-1; TRBD1 might be the D (5 bases). CDR3 residues: CSAGRQLNTEAFF. The CDR3, as DNA: TGCAGTGCTGGCCGACAGCTAAACACTGAAGCTTTCTTT.